The source of this TCR beta chain is a study of PD-1 blockade in classical Hodgkin lymphoma. At the level of the study: The study gave patients nivolumab 3 mg/kg intravenously every 2 weeks. The study, taken as a whole, reports: The authors have not defined what causes the repertoire differences, possibly disease activity or prior therapy. CD4+ TCR diversity rose significantly by C4D1, and CD8+ TCR diversity did not. Complete responders matched newly diagnosed patients in baseline diversity.

Stated time point: cycle 4 day 1 (C4D1), after five to seven weeks of nivolumab. Relapse after autologous stem cell transplantation occurred in every patient, and brentuximab vedotin exposure varied. Magnetic depletion of unwanted cells isolated CD4+ T cells from thawed PBMCs. Profiled with immunoSEQ multiplex PCR; TCRdb holds only in-frame clones, not every one. Of around 15,000 clones in the sample, approximately 80% are singletons; the top ten hold around 2%. J gave up 3 bases and V 8 bases, and 6 bases lay outside the gene matches. CDR3 size: 13 residues. Germline loops: CDR1 SGDLS, CDR2 YYNGEE. To note about this clone: Its specificity is not known.

Sample: CD4+ T cells from blood, taken before the fourth cycle of nivolumab. This receptor was identified in a human donor with classical Hodgkin lymphoma. The rearrangement links TRBV9 to TRBJ2-7; 9 nucleotides agree with TRBD1. The CDR3 DNA is TGTGCCAGGACCGGGACAGGGTACTACGAGCAGTACTTC. Translating gives CARTGTGYYEQYF.